Described below is a single T cell receptor (beta chain) sequence and its context. Its matching antigen is unknown. This entry belongs to a study of shared clonotypes between healthy human individuals. Notes on the study in general: Among donors, sharing of clonotypes was expected to be affected by sequencing depth. The study generally estimated greater richness for naive than memory subsets.

Unmatched junction bases numbered 19, after V lost 5 bases and J lost 2 bases. CDR3 length equals 19 residues. CDR1 and CDR2 from the germline V gene are SGHAT and FQNNGV. Each replicate PCR on the sorted subsets used 150 to 200 ng DNA (about 30,000 T cell genomes). Here immunoSEQ multiplex PCR was the method, and the copy in TCRdb shows in-frame clones only, minus some. The sample holds some 660,000 clones; less than 80% are singletons and the top ten take 1.5% to 2%. The gene calls are TRBV11-2 and TRBJ1-1; 8 positions agree with TRBD1. The specimen was memory CD4+ T cells sorted from blood. Subset defined: CD45RA-negative fraction. This sequence was found in a woman between 25 and 40 years old in good health. CDR3 sequence (DNA): TGTGCCAGCAGCACCACAGAGTTACTCAGGGGGCGACTCAACACTGAAGCTTTCTTT. It translates to CASSTTELLRGRLNTEAFF.